This T cell receptor beta chain was obtained from a study of T cell responses to AZD1222 COVID-19 vaccine. TCRdb's copy holds only in-frame clones and misses some; the assay was immunoSEQ multiplex PCR. Found here are some 180,000 clones, roughly 92% of them singletons; the top ten hold less than 4.5%. CDR3 length equals 12 residues. V shed 8 bases and J 3 bases; nucleotides not matched to a gene: 4. Germline lookup yields CDR1 MNHEY and CDR2 SMNVEV (reference sequence). With regard to this clone: Its cognate antigen is unknown.

Study-level findings and limits: A mostly white British donor set with more females was recruited, and clonal diversity was possibly underestimated. Vaccine-associated CD4 TCRs ranged over spike, dominating at 160-218 and 743-854. Following two doses of AZD1222, Spike-specific TCR breadth and depth rose. Targeting of unmutated variant regions was reportedly seen in nearly half of spike-specific TCRs.

This sequence originates from an adult who received the MenACWY meningococcal vaccine as a control. The rearrangement joins TRBV27 to TRBJ2-7, with 7 bases aligning to TRBD1. The sample consisted of peripheral blood, taken 28 days after the second dose of the MenACWY control vaccine. DNA for the CDR3: TGTGCCAGCGCAACAGGGGACTACGAGCAGTACTTC. This codes for CASATGDYEQYF.